A single sample is the source of the 27 T cell receptor beta chains below, sequenced in a study of T-cell reconstitution after alpha-beta-depleted transplantation in children. As it was prepared, the TCRbeta library received unique molecular identifiers. One entry per CDR3 protein, called by TCRdb with MiXCR from the PCR reads. The table includes some 240,000 distinct CDR3 sequences, around 13% detected once. Material: PBMCs from the stem cell graft donor, obtained from the stem cell graft. These receptors were collected from a human donor who donated a stem cell graft to a child with acute lymphoblastic leukemia.

In this sample, this clonotype turned up once. A read error is possible here, since a much larger clone lies one base away. The chain employs TRBV14 and TRBJ2-5; D unclear. V was trimmed by 4 bases and J by 4 bases, leaving 19 bases between them. The germline V gene encodes CDR1 SGHDN and CDR2 FVKESK. The CDR3 is 16 amino acids. The CDR3 coding sequence is TGTGCCAGCAGCCTGATCTCTACAGCGACTCGAGAGACCCAGTACTTC. Translating gives CASSLISTATRETQYF.

This clonotype was detected many times. V gene TRBV4-3 combines with J gene TRBJ1-2; TRBD1 might be the D (5 bases). The germline V gene encodes CDR1 LGHNA and CDR2 YSLEER. The V end lost 4 bases, the J end lost 7 bases, and 25 bases lay between the germline ends. The CDR3 is made up of 17 amino acids. The CDR3 DNA reads TGCGCCAGCAGCCCAGGAGGGAGTGGACCTGAGAGGGGTGGCTACACCTTC. This encodes CASSPGGSGPERGGYTF.

This clonotype was seen ten or more times. The V gene is TRBV5-1, the J gene TRBJ2-5; 7 nucleotides agree with TRBD2. The germline V gene has CDR1 SGHRS and CDR2 YFSETQ. The CDR3 extends over 14 amino acids. J lost 3 bases, V lost 3 bases, and 5 bases had no gene match. CDR3 nucleotide sequence: TGCGCCAGCAGCTCGGGGACTACGAAAGAGACCCAGTACTTC. It codes for CASSSGTTKETQYF.

This clonotype was detected many times. The chain has TRBV10-3 and TRBJ2-6; D gene uncertain. The CDR3 is 16 residues long. The V end lost 8 bases, the J end lost 0 bases, and 14 bases lay between the germline ends. Germline lookup yields CDR1 ENHRY and CDR2 SYGVKD. This chain's CDR3 is CAIAAQSFSGANVLTF. Written as DNA, the CDR3 is TGTGCCATCGCTGCACAGAGCTTCTCTGGGGCCAACGTCCTGACTTTC.

This clonotype has at least ten counts. The chain carries TRBV20-1 and TRBJ2-7, with TRBD1 as a possible D gene (7 bases). CDR3 length equals 14 residues. V lost 3 bases to trimming and J lost 2 bases, with 14 bases between them. Looked up from germline, CDR1 is DFQATT and CDR2 is SNEGSKA (reference sequence). The CDR3 reads CSARGGTDAYEQYF. The CDR3 DNA is TGCAGTGCTAGGGGCGGGACAGACGCCTACGAGCAGTACTTC.

This clonotype was recorded at least ten times. The chain carries TRBV5-1 and TRBJ2-7; the D gene could be TRBD1 or TRBD2 (7 bases each). Germline V gene lookup returns CDR1 SGHRS and CDR2 YFSETQ. This CDR3 contains 16 residues. Trimming cost V 0 bases and J 2 bases, with 15 bases left between them. The DNA for the CDR3 is TGCGCCAGCAGCTTGGTTGTGCAGGGGGGGACCTACGAGCAGTACTTC. It encodes CASSLVVQGGTYEQYF.

Ten or more counts support this clonotype. The chain carries TRBV7-9 and TRBJ2-7; 10 positions agree with TRBD1. Germline V CDR1 and CDR2: SEHNR, FQNEAQ (reference sequence). CDR3 length: 14 amino acids. The V gene end was trimmed by 0 bases and the J gene end by 8 bases; junction bases not matched to a gene: 4. CDR3 nucleotides: TGTGCCAGCAGCTTAGCCGGGACAGGGGTGAAGCAGTACTTC. Encoded protein: CASSLAGTGVKQYF.

The chain links TRBV5-4 to TRBJ1-1; D gene ambiguous. V gave up 2 bases and J gave up 7 bases, with 12 bases separating them. Germline lookup yields CDR1 SGHNT and CDR2 YYREEE (reference sequence). The CDR3 length is 13 residues. The CDR3 loop is CASSFLGRIEAFF. DNA of the CDR3: TGTGCCAGCAGCTTTCTCGGACGGATTGAAGCTTTCTTT.

This clonotype appeared many times. DNA for the CDR3: TGTGCCACCAGCAGCCTATATAGCACAGATACGCAGTATTTT. Translation gives CATSSLYSTDTQYF. The chain recombines TRBV15 with TRBJ2-3; D remains ambiguous. Germline V gene sequence: CDR1 LNHNV, CDR2 YYDKDF (reference sequence). V lost 3 bases and J lost 0, with 7 bases in between. CDR3 size: 14 residues.

This clonotype was counted many times. The chain links TRBV5-1 to TRBJ2-1; the D gene is possibly TRBD2 (6 bases). CDR3 length: 17 amino acids. Germline CDR1 and CDR2: SGHRS and YFSETQ. V lost 1 base, J lost 2 bases, and 16 bases lay in between. The DNA for the CDR3 is TGCGCCAGCAGCTTGTATGGCGGGGACGCTGCCTACAATGAGCAGTTCTTC. This translates into CASSLYGGDAAYNEQFF.

This clonotype was counted ten times or more. This chain joins TRBV5-1 and TRBJ2-1; 13 bases map to TRBD2. The CDR3 is made up of 14 amino acids. CDR1 is SGHRS, CDR2 YFSETQ, per germline. After removal of 2 bases from V and 15 bases from J, the junction contained 8 bases not matched to a gene. CDR3 residues: CASSFGLAGATWFF. In DNA, the CDR3 is TGCGCCAGCAGCTTTGGACTAGCGGGAGCTACCTGGTTCTTC. The full variable domain, its missing parts supplied by reference TRBV5-1 and TRBJ2-1, is KAGVTQTPRYLIKTRGQQVTLSCSPISGHRSVSWYQQTPGQGLQFLFEYFSETQRNKGNFPGRFSGRQFSNSRSEMNVSTLELGDSALYLCASSFGLAGATWFFGPGTRLTVL.

This clonotype was seen ten or more times. The chain couples TRBV7-2 to TRBJ2-3; 7 nucleotides match TRBD1. The CDR3 covers 14 residues. V dropped 6 bases and J dropped 2; count of bases not matched to a gene: 5. CDR1 is SGHTA, CDR2 FQGNSA, per germline. CDR3 loop: CASSRGQFTDTQYF. CDR3 in DNA: TGTGCCAGCAGTAGGGGACAGTTCACAGATACGCAGTATTTT.

On this clonotype itself: A much more abundant neighbour one base away suggests this may be a read error. The conserved phenylalanine or tryptophan normally closing the CDR3 is absent here, so this likely arose from a read error. The V call is TRBV5-1, the J call TRBJ1-4; D remains ambiguous. Deletions cut 8 bases from V and 3 bases from J, with 17 bases between. This CDR3 is 15 amino acids long. Germline CDR1 reads SGHRS; CDR2 reads YFSETQ. The CDR3 spells CASKNPGPSNEKLFL. CDR3 nucleotides: TGCGCCAGTAAAAATCCCGGTCCATCTAATGAAAAACTGTTTTTG.

This clonotype was counted ten times or more. The chain combines TRBV4-2 with TRBJ2-1; 8 positions agree with TRBD2. The CDR3 sequence is 17 residues long. The germline gives CDR1 LGHNA, CDR2 YNFKEQ. V was pared by 4 bases and J by 7 bases, with 15 bases of the junction left unmatched. The chain's CDR3 is CASSPRGSGGPENEQFF. Written as DNA, the CDR3 is TGTGCCAGCAGCCCCCGAGGCAGCGGGGGACCAGAGAATGAGCAGTTCTTC.

This clonotype was picked up many times. This chain links TRBV20-1 with TRBJ2-3, with 8 positions matching TRBD2. Germline V gene data show CDR1 as DFQATT and CDR2 as SNEGSKA (reference sequence). The CDR3 sequence is 15 residues long. V dropped 0 bases and J dropped 5; count of bases not matched to a gene: 7. CDR3 region: CSARDAGGPRDTQYF. The CDR3 DNA is TGCAGTGCTAGAGATGCGGGGGGCCCAAGAGATACGCAGTATTTT.

The table lists this clonotype with many counts. This sequence joins TRBV30 and TRBJ1-2; a weak D match, TRBD1 (6 bases). This CDR3 has 14 residues. V gave up 5 bases and J gave up 3 bases, with 16 bases separating them. Germline CDR1 is GTSNPN and CDR2 is SVGIG (reference sequence). CDR3 in DNA: TGTGCCTGGTCCCCCAACTCAGGGGACTATGGCTACACCTTC. Protein sequence: CAWSPNSGDYGYTF.

Ten or more counts support this clonotype. V gene TRBV7-2 combines with J gene TRBJ1-2; a possible D gene is TRBD1 (6 bases). With 3 bases removed from V and 8 bases from J, the gap between germline ends came to 16 bases. The CDR3 runs 14 residues. Germline lookup yields CDR1 SGHTA and CDR2 FQGNSA. CDR3 region: CASSFGGGPRGYTF. The CDR3 bases are TGTGCCAGCAGCTTCGGTGGGGGGCCCCGGGGCTACACCTTC.

This clonotype showed up many times. V usage is TRBV5-1 and J usage is TRBJ2-3; D could derive from TRBD1 or TRBD2 (6 bases each). The length of the CDR3 is 15 residues. CDR1 is SGHRS, CDR2 YFSETQ, per germline. V was pared by 3 bases and J by 6 bases, with 17 bases between. This CDR3 is CASSSRGAILDTQYF. CDR3 DNA sequence: TGCGCCAGCAGCTCGAGGGGGGCTATTCTTGATACGCAGTATTTT.

This clonotype was counted ten times or more. The chain links TRBV20-1 to TRBJ2-3; 12 bases fit TRBD2. The CDR3 has 14 amino acids. Trimming removed 6 bases from V and 3 bases from J; junction bases left unmatched: 4. Germline loops: CDR1 DFQATT, CDR2 SNEGSKA (reference sequence). The CDR3 nucleotides read TGCAGTGCCCGACTAGCGGGAGCAACAGATACGCAGTATTTT. This gives the protein CSARLAGATDTQYF.

This clonotype was counted at least ten times. The V and J genes are TRBV6-5 and TRBJ2-3; a weak D match, TRBD2 (6 bases). Germline CDR1 reads MNHEY; CDR2 reads SVGAGI. This CDR3 is built from 15 residues. The V gene lost 2 bases and the J gene lost 5 bases, with 14 bases spanning the gap. The CDR3 nucleotides read TGTGCCAGCAGTTACGGAGGGGCCGGGGTAGATACGCAGTATTTT. The encoded protein is CASSYGGAGVDTQYF.

In the case of this clonotype: One base away lies a much larger clone, so this may be a sequencing read error. The chain has TRBV27 and TRBJ2-7; D not certain. This CDR3 has 11 residues. V lost 6 bases and J lost 3, with 6 bases in between. CDR1 MNHEY and CDR2 SMNVEV come from the germline V gene (reference sequence). CDR3 DNA sequence: TGTGCCAGCAGGACCTGCTACGAGCAGTACTTC. It encodes CASRTCYEQYF.

This clonotype appeared many times. The chain employs TRBV4-3 and TRBJ2-3, with D possibly being TRBD1 (6 bases). This CDR3 region has 16 residues. CDR1 is LGHNA and CDR2 is YSLEER in the germline V gene. The ends were cut back, 4 bases at V and 2 bases at J, with 16 bases in the middle. The CDR3 region is CASSPLPGAITDTQYF. CDR3 coding DNA: TGCGCCAGCAGCCCTCTCCCAGGGGCCATCACAGATACGCAGTATTTT.

This clonotype was counted ten times or more. V gene TRBV5-1 combines with J gene TRBJ2-2, with TRBD2 matching 9 bases. V lost 3 bases, J lost 6 bases, and 6 bases stayed unmatched. CDR3 length: 15 amino acids. Germline values: CDR1 SGHRS, CDR2 YFSETQ. The CDR3 spells CASSYGTSRPGELFF. In DNA form, the CDR3 reads TGCGCCAGCAGCTATGGGACTAGCCGGCCCGGGGAGCTGTTTTTT.

This clonotype came up once. CDR3 loop: CASSLGLSNEQFF. CDR3 in DNA: TGCGCCAGCAGCTTAGGCTTAAGCAATGAGCAGTTCTTC. The chain couples TRBV5-1 to TRBJ2-1; D uncertain. The CDR3 length is 13 residues. Deletions cut 2 bases from V and 6 bases from J, with 9 bases between. Germline V CDR1 and CDR2: SGHRS, YFSETQ.

This clonotype was detected ten times or more. The chain recombines TRBV7-9 with TRBJ2-1; D is ambiguous. The CDR3 sequence is 15 residues long. Germline V lookup: CDR1 SEHNR, CDR2 FQNEAQ (reference sequence). With 3 bases removed from V and 1 base from J, the gap between germline ends came to 10 bases. The CDR3 DNA sequence: TGTGCCAGCAGCTTGTCAGAAACTTCCTACAATGAGCAGTTCTTC. Translated: CASSLSETSYNEQFF.

This clonotype was seen at least ten times. V is TRBV7-9 and J is TRBJ1-6, with D possibly matching TRBD1 (5 bases). Germline CDR1 and CDR2: SEHNR and FQNEAQ (reference sequence). The CDR3 loop spans 13 amino acids. V gave up 5 bases and J gave up 6 bases, with 8 bases separating them. This chain's CDR3 is CASSRGPNSPLHF. In DNA form, the CDR3 reads TGTGCCAGCAGCAGGGGCCCTAATTCACCCCTCCACTTT.

In its sample, this clonotype was seen many times. The V and J genes are TRBV29-1 and TRBJ1-1; tentative D call: TRBD1 (5 bases). V was shortened by 7 bases and J by 0 bases, with 9 bases between the two germline ends. Germline loops: CDR1 SQVTM, CDR2 ANQGSEA. This CDR3 comprises 12 residues. The CDR3 loop reads CSAGTMNTEAFF. The CDR3 nucleotides are TGCAGCGCCGGGACCATGAACACTGAAGCTTTCTTT.